This TCR beta chain is drawn from a study of blood T cell repertoires in COVID-19. Overall study: The origin of the acute and convalescent COVID-19 samples was the United States, Italy and Spain. Sample material is recorded as cDNA or gDNA derived from T cells, B-cell-depleted T cells, or PBMCs.

Authors' data handling: Counts of nucleated cells, estimated from reference gene primer amplification, were obtained. Method: immunoSEQ multiplex PCR; TCRdb's copy keeps in-frame clones and lacks some. V and J calls and clone size are as listed in that table; D and trimming were resolved from the DNA. The sample includes about 44,000 clones, roughly 80% of them seen just once. Germline values: CDR1 SGHRS, CDR2 YFSETQ. V was cut by 0 bases and J by 0 bases, with 10 bases left in between. The CDR3 has 16 amino acids. The TCR sequence derives from a human donor in a cohort sampled during active COVID-19. The gene calls are TRBV5-1 and TRBJ1-3; D is undetermined. Material: peripheral blood. The CDR3 region has the DNA TGCGCCAGCAGCTTGGGGGAGAGCTTCTCTGGAAACACCATATATTTT. This codes for CASSLGESFSGNTIYF.